The TCR beta chain under discussion was sequenced for a study of blood T cell repertoires in COVID-19. At the level of the study: There were acute and convalescent COVID-19 samples, and they came from the United States, Italy and Spain. Sources were T cells, B-cell-depleted T cells, or PBMCs; the material itself was cDNA or gDNA.

The V gene end was trimmed by 0 bases and the J gene end by 3 bases; junction bases not matched to a gene: 11. Germline loops: CDR1 SGHDN, CDR2 FVKESK. The CDR3 spans 18 residues. Per the authors' pipeline: Amplification with reference gene primers provided the estimates of nucleated cell counts. Assay: immunoSEQ multiplex PCR; the TCRdb copy retains only in-frame clones and omits some. The DNA gave D and trimming, while V, J and clone size come from that table. Of some 150,000 clones listed, more than 75% are singletons. The sample consisted of peripheral blood. V gene TRBV14 combines with J gene TRBJ2-3; 8 positions match TRBD2. The TCR was taken from a human donor in a cohort sampled during active COVID-19. The DNA for the CDR3 is TGTGCCAGCAGCCAAGAGATTGTCTGGGCTAGCGGGACAGATACGCAGTATTTT. As protein: CASSQEIVWASGTDTQYF.